This T cell receptor (beta chain) was documented in a study of TIL therapy for anti-PD-1-resistant metastatic lung cancer (dated by TCRdb to the early 2020s). Describing the broader study: Before any PD-1/PD-L1 blockade was given, tumors were harvested, nivolumab was then administered, and patients who progressed went on to receive lymphodepletion, an infusion of expanded TIL, and IL-2. Among the enrolled patients, the median age was nearly 55 years (range roughly 38-85), and the median tumor PD-L1 proportion score was roughly 6.4%. Most of the cohort had lung adenocarcinoma, a handful of tumors were EGFR-mutant and two were ALK-rearranged, and half of the patients were current or former smokers. A median non-synonymous tumor mutation burden of approximately 1.5 mutations per megabase was determined across the cohort by whole-exome sequencing. T cell receptor beta sequencing of tumor and peripheral blood served to follow clonotypes across the tumor, the expanded TIL product, and serial blood samples. Overall study outcomes, separate from this receptor: The study protocol defined all tumor marker inferences as exploratory. The baseline peripheral repertoire was partially replaced by infused TIL clonotypes, which then decayed over months, and no apparent association between persistence and response was found. The cohort was highly selected, including more treatment-naive, never-smoker and oncogene-addicted patients than is typical, which limits generalizability.

Using bias-controlled multiplex PCR with the immunoSEQ v3 hsTCRB kit, the TCR beta CDR3 regions were amplified from genomic DNA. The TCR libraries were sequenced on an Illumina NextSeq 500 to roughly 2 million read pairs for survey level or about 5-6 million read pairs for deep level. In the original analysis: Clonality was reported by immunoSEQ Analyzer software, which also assigned V, D and J genes and filtered out non-productive sequences. Repertoires were compared by productive Simpson clonality and by the Morisita overlap index of productive TRB rearrangements between infused TIL and blood. Absolute clonotype counts in blood were estimated as lymphocyte count times CD3+ fraction times the clone's productive frequency. TCRdb limited this immuneACCESS table to in-frame rearrangements with V and J called. A share of clones is missing; checked studies link under half to unresolved V genes, and the rest is unexplained. V and J calls and clone size come straight from that table; D and trimming were deduced from the DNA. This sample has more than 55,000 clones in its table, and approximately 69% of those were observed once. About 6.3% of the sample goes to the ten largest clones.

Regarding this clone: The antigen this receptor binds is unknown. The sample holds no much larger clone one base away, and base qualities are not on file.

The time point label of this sample denotes: pre-treatment sample, taken before nivolumab and TIL therapy. A phase I trial run at two centers enrolled adults with stage 4 NSCLC between 2017 and 2020. Samples came from a single-arm, open-label phase I trial of tumor-infiltrating lymphocyte therapy with nivolumab in advanced non-small cell lung cancer. Blood mononuclear cells from EDTA tubes were separated on a Ficoll gradient and snap-frozen as pellets, and DNA was extracted from the cells using a Qiagen mini-prep kit. CDR3 length: 14 amino acids, cysteine to phenylalanine. Just the 42-base CDR3 DNA is kept, in frame starting at base 1. The germline V end is reduced by 5 bases and the J end by 7 bases; junction bases left unmatched: 10. Looking up the germline V gene yields CDR1 SGHTA and CDR2 FQGTGA.

Here the chain combines TRBV7-3 and TRBJ1-2; 7 junctional bases match TRBD1. The TCR was taken from a person aged 25-80 years with non-small cell lung cancer. This specimen was blood, taken at baseline. The DNA is as follows: TGTGCCAGCAGCCCATCCCAGGGGGTTGGTGGCTACACCTTC. Its product reads: CASSPSQGVGGYTF. Reference TRBV7-3 and TRBJ1-2 genes cover what lies past the CDR3, so the full variable domain is GAGVSQTPSNKVTEKGKYVELRCDPISGHTALYWYRQSLGQGPEFLIYFQGTGAADDSGLPNDRFFAVRPEGSVSTLKIQRTERGDSAVYLCASSPSQGVGGYTFGSGTRLTVV.